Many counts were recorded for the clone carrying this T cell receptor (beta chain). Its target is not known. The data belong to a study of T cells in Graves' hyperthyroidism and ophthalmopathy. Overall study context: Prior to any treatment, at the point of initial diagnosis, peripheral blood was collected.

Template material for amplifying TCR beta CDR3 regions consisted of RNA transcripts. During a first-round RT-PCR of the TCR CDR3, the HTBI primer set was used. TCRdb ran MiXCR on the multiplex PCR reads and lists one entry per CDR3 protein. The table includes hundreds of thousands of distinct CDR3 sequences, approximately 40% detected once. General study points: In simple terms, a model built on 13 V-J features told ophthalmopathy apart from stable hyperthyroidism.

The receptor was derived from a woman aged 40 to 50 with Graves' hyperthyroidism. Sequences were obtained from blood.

The CDR3 sequence: CASGYRQGAEQYF. In DNA, the CDR3 is TGTGCCAGCGGCTACCGACAGGGGGCCGAGCAGTACTTC. The chain couples TRBV7-4 to TRBJ2-7, with TRBD1 matching 10 bases. From germline, CDR1 is SGHVT and CDR2 SQSDAQ. The trim removed 8 bases at V and 6 bases at J, leaving 7 bases unmatched. The CDR3 covers 13 residues.